The sequence of this T cell receptor beta chain was determined in a study of blood T cell repertoires in COVID-19. Looking at the study overall: Material from acute and convalescent COVID-19 was sourced from the United States, Italy and Spain. The cDNA or gDNA used as material had been derived from T cells, B-cell-depleted T cells, or PBMCs.

The CDR3 runs to 15 residues. The germline gives CDR1 SGHDT, CDR2 YYEEEE. The V and J ends lost 4 bases and 5 bases respectively, with 15 bases between them. Authors' analysis steps: How many nucleated cells were present was estimated from reference gene primer amplification. Using immunoSEQ multiplex PCR, the repertoire was profiled, and TCRdb retains in-frame clones only, with some absent. V and J calls and clone size follow that table, whereas D and trimming were derived from the DNA. The table records over 250,000 clones, about three quarters of them present only once. The rearrangement links TRBV5-6 to TRBJ1-4, with a tentative D call TRBD1 (6 bases). The receptor was derived from an elderly woman with acute or convalescent COVID-19. The sequenced sample was peripheral blood. The CDR3 sequence: CASSETGRANEKLFF. Written as DNA, the CDR3 is TGTGCCAGCAGCGAAACAGGGAGGGCGAATGAAAAACTGTTTTTT.